Listed below are T cell receptor beta chains from one sample, sequenced in a study of beta chain features in type 1 diabetes. Profiled with immunoSEQ multiplex PCR; TCRdb holds only in-frame clones, not every one. This table holds 600,000 or so clones, around 12% found once. Sequencing was performed on naive CD4+ T cells from blood. The receptors derive from a man aged 25 to 40 with type 1 diabetes. Each CDR3 is given with its conserved first and last residue. The order of the fields is clone size, D gene, V gene, J gene, CDR3 protein, CDR3 DNA. D genes are given only for firm matches. Clone size is not always given. Where it is, it says once, few, many or a class for expanded clones.

few	-	TRBV5-6	TRBJ1-4	CASSLLPRDGGYEKLFF	TGTGCCAGCAGCTTGTTGCCCCGGGATGGGGGCTATGAAAAACTGTTTTTT
-	-	TRBV5-1	TRBJ2-3	CASSFGEPTDTQYF	TGCGCCAGCAGCTTTGGGGAGCCCACAGATACGCAGTATTTT
-	TRBD1	TRBV19	TRBJ1-2	CASSRTGANYGYTF	TGTGCCAGTAGCCGGACAGGGGCTAACTATGGCTACACCTTC
few	-	TRBV11-2	TRBJ2-3	CASSRGAASTDTQYF	TGTGCCAGCAGCCGGGGGGCTGCTAGCACAGATACGCAGTATTTT
few	TRBD1	TRBV7-9	TRBJ1-2	CASSYGQGARGYTF	TGTGCCAGCAGCTACGGACAGGGGGCTCGTGGCTACACCTTC
few	-	TRBV29-1	TRBJ2-3	CSVGAPGVLWKYF	TGCAGCGTTGGGGCCCCCGGGGTTCTATGGAAGTATTTT
-	-	TRBV2	TRBJ1-2	CASRGNQGDGYTF	TGTGCCAGCAGGGGTAATCAGGGAGATGGCTACACCTTC
few	TRBD1	TRBV7-2	TRBJ2-4	CASSLDRAIQYF	TGTGCCAGCAGCTTGGACAGGGCCATTCAGTACTTC
-	TRBD1	TRBV5-8	TRBJ2-3	CASSLTGAGADTQYF	TGTGCCAGCAGCTTGACAGGGGCTGGGGCAGATACGCAGTATTTT
-	-	TRBV7-2	TRBJ2-7	CASSLGAARASYEQYF	TGTGCCAGCAGCTTAGGGGCAGCCAGAGCTTCCTACGAGCAGTACTTC
-	TRBD2	TRBV28	TRBJ2-2	CASSFVWTSQTNTGELFF	TGTGCCAGCAGTTTTGTGTGGACTAGCCAGACGAACACCGGGGAGCTGTTTTTT
few	-	TRBV13	TRBJ2-6	CASKAAAGLSGANVLTF	TGTGCCAGCAAAGCTGCCGCAGGCCTATCTGGGGCCAACGTCCTGACTTTC
-	TRBD1	TRBV14	TRBJ2-5	CASSRGRGLRETQYF	TGTGCCAGCAGCCGGGGCAGGGGGTTGCGAGAGACCCAGTACTTC
-	-	TRBV7-8	TRBJ2-7	CASSYGEGYEQYF	TGTGCCAGCAGCTATGGCGAGGGATACGAGCAGTACTTC
few	-	TRBV2	TRBJ2-1	CASSGTALRTYNEQFF	TGTGCCAGCAGTGGGACAGCCTTGAGGACCTACAATGAGCAGTTCTTC
few	TRBD1	TRBV28	TRBJ2-1	CASSPHRGNEQFF	TGTGCCAGCAGTCCTCACAGGGGCAATGAGCAGTTCTTC
few	TRBD1	TRBV28	TRBJ1-5	CASRTGADREPQHF	TGTGCCAGCCGGACAGGGGCGGACAGGGAGCCCCAGCATTTT